Following are 13 T cell receptor beta chains from one sample sequenced in a study of circulating and synovial CD4+ cells in juvenile arthritis (dated by TCRdb to 2013 to 2016). Library preparation used the immunoSEQ multiplex PCR assay. Not all clones reach the TCRdb copy of this immuneACCESS table, which keeps in-frame sequences only. Checked studies attribute under half of the gap to unresolved V genes and leave the rest unexplained. This sample gives roughly 33,000 clones in total; about 95% of them show up just once. Of the sample, around 0.15% is held by the ten largest clones. The material sequenced was CD4+ T cells from blood. These receptors originate from a human donor with juvenile idiopathic arthritis.

This rearrangement joins TRBV6-5 to TRBJ1-2; D possibly corresponds to TRBD1 (5 bases). The V end was cut by 2 bases, the J end by 4 bases, with 11 bases between. Germline assignment: CDR1 MNHEY and CDR2 SVGAGI. The CDR3 runs 14 residues. The CDR3: CASSYVSGGYGYTF. The CDR3 DNA reads as TGTGCCAGCAGTTACGTCTCGGGGGGCTATGGCTACACCTTC.

V gene TRBV4-3 combines with J gene TRBJ1-2; D remains unclear. V was cut by 0 bases and J by 3 bases, with 5 bases left in between. The CDR3 runs 13 residues. Germline V gene sequence: CDR1 LGHNA, CDR2 YSLEER. CDR3: CASSQDRDYGYTF. CDR3 coding DNA: TGCGCCAGCAGCCAAGACCGAGACTATGGCTACACCTTC.

This chain uses TRBV4-1 with TRBJ2-1, with 10 bases that match TRBD2. The J segment lost 14 bases and the V segment lost 2 bases, leaving 27 bases of the junction unmatched. Germline V lookup: CDR1 MGHRA, CDR2 YSYEKL. CDR3 length: 20 residues. Written as DNA, the CDR3 is TGCGCCAGCAGCCAAATAACTCTGGAGAGCGGGGGGGCCCACTTGGGTAGCGAGTTCTTC. It encodes CASSQITLESGGAHLGSEFF.

V is TRBV5-6 and J is TRBJ1-3, with TRBD1 as a possible D gene (6 bases). Germline V gene lookup returns CDR1 SGHDT and CDR2 YYEEEE. The CDR3 is 16 amino acids. V dropped 0 bases and J dropped 2 bases, with 12 bases sitting between them. CDR3 DNA sequence: TGTGCCAGCAGCTTGGCTTCCCGGACAGCTGGAAACACCATATATTTT. The encoded protein is CASSLASRTAGNTIYF. Variable domain in full (rest from reference TRBV5-6 and TRBJ1-3): DAGVTQSPTHLIKTRGQQVTLRCSPKSGHDTVSWYQQALGQGPQFIFQYYEEEERQRGNFPDRFSGHQFPNYSSELNVNALLLGDSALYLCASSLASRTAGNTIYFGEGSWLTVV.

The gene calls are TRBV6-6 and TRBJ2-3, with 10 bases lining up with TRBD1. The V gene end was trimmed by 7 bases and the J gene end by 5 bases; junction bases not matched to a gene: 9. The CDR3 is made up of 15 amino acids. The germline CDR1 and CDR2 sequences are MNHNY and SVGAGI (reference sequence). CDR3 protein: CASKYDRGRGDTQYF. CDR3 nucleotide sequence: TGTGCCAGCAAATACGACAGGGGGCGTGGAGATACGCAGTATTTT.

The V gene is TRBV5-4, the J gene TRBJ2-7, with a weak D call TRBD1 (5 bases). The CDR3 consists of 14 residues. Germline CDR1 SGHNT, CDR2 YYREEE (reference sequence). V lost 3 bases, J lost 6 bases, and 16 bases lay in between. The CDR3 protein is CASSSDPQGREQYF. Written as DNA, the CDR3 is TGTGCCAGCAGCTCAGACCCTCAGGGTCGCGAGCAGTACTTC.

The V gene is TRBV11-2, the J gene TRBJ2-1; TRBD1 agrees at 7 bases. With 5 bases clipped from V and 0 bases from J, the junction kept 4 bases outside the gene matches. The CDR3 sequence is 15 residues long. Germline V lookup: CDR1 SGHAT, CDR2 FQNNGV. The CDR3 DNA sequence: TGTGCCAGCAGCATACAGGGGTCCTCCTACAATGAGCAGTTCTTC. Protein: CASSIQGSSYNEQFF.

The gene calls are TRBV7-3 and TRBJ1-1; D is unresolved. The CDR3 is 15 residues long. Trimming removed 5 bases from V and 3 bases from J, with 16 bases in between. Germline values: CDR1 SGHTA, CDR2 FQGTGA. Here the CDR3 DNA reads TGTGCCAGCAGCCCTCGTCCGCTCGGAGACACTGAAGCTTTCTTT. Amino acids: CASSPRPLGDTEAFF.

The rearrangement links TRBV30 to TRBJ2-7; TRBD2 agrees at 11 bases. The CDR3 contains 18 residues. V shed 0 bases and J 0 bases; nucleotides not matched to a gene: 10. Looked up from germline, CDR1 is GTSNPN and CDR2 is SVGIG (reference sequence). In nucleotides, the CDR3 is TGTGCCTGGAGTGTACGCCTTAGCGGGGGGGTTCCCTCCTACGAGCAGTACTTC. This gives the protein CAWSVRLSGGVPSYEQYF.

Details on this clone: One end of the junction does not line up with germline, which may come from a read error. Additional DNA sequences in this sample encode the identical CDR3. This sequence joins TRBV9 and TRBJ2-3; 10 bases fit TRBD2. The CDR3 has 15 residues. Germline V gene data show CDR1 as SGDLS and CDR2 as YYNGEE. The DNA for the CDR3 is TGTGCCAGCAGCGCCAGCGGGAGGGGTGCAGATACGCAATATTTT. This sequence encodes CASSASGRGADTQYF.

The J gene is TRBJ1-4, the V gene TRBV6-4, with 7 bases lining up with TRBD1. Germline CDR1 is MRHNA and CDR2 is SNTAGT. Losses at the gene ends were 4 bases for V and 3 bases for J; bases not matched to a gene: 5. CDR3 size: 15 residues. This CDR3 reads CASSVEQGPNEKLFF. In nucleotides, the CDR3 is TGTGCCAGCAGTGTAGAACAGGGGCCTAATGAAAAACTGTTTTTT.

V is TRBV7-2 and J is TRBJ2-1; 10 bases line up with TRBD2. This CDR3 has 17 amino acids. The germline V gene has CDR1 SGHTA and CDR2 FQGNSA. V dropped 5 bases and J dropped 2; count of bases not matched to a gene: 9. The CDR3 loop is CASSPTRTSGTYNEQFF. In nucleotides, the CDR3 is TGTGCCAGCAGCCCCACTAGGACTAGCGGTACCTACAATGAGCAGTTCTTC.

This rearrangement joins TRBV4-2 to TRBJ2-3, with 8 bases identical to TRBD2. With 9 bases clipped from V and 6 bases from J, the junction kept 2 bases outside the gene matches. Germline V gene lookup returns CDR1 LGHNA and CDR2 YNFKEQ. The CDR3 loop spans 11 amino acids. The DNA for the CDR3 is TGTGCCAGTTCGGGGGGGGATACGCAGTATTTT. This translates into CASSGGDTQYF.